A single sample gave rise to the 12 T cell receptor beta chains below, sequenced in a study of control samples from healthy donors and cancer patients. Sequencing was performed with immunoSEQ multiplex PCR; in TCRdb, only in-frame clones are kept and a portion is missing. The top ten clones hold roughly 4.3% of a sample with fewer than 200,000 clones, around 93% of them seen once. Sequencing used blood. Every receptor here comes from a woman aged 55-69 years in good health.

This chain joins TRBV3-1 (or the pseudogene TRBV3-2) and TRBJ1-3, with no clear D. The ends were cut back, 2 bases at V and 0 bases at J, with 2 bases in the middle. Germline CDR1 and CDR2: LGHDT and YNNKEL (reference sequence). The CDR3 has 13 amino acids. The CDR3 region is CASSQRSGNTIYF. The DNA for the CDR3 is TGTGCCAGCAGCCAACGCTCTGGAAACACCATATATTTT.

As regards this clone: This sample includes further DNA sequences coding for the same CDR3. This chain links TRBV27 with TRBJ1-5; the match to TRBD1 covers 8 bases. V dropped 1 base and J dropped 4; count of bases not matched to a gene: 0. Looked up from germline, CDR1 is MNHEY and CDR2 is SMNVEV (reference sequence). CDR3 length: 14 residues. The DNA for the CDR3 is TGTGCCAGCAGTTTATACAGGGGGAATCAGCCCCAGCATTTT. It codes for CASSLYRGNQPQHF.

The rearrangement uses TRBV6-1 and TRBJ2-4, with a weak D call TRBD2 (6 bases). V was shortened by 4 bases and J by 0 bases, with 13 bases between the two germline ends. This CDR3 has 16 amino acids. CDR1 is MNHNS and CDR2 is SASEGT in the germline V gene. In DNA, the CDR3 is TGTGCCAGCAGTGGCGGGACTGGGCTAGCCAAAAACATTCAGTACTTC. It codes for CASSGGTGLAKNIQYF.

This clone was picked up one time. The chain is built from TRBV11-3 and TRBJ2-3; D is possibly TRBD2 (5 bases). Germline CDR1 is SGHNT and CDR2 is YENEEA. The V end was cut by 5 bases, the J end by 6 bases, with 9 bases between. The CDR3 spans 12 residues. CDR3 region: CASSERRDTQYF. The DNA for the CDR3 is TGTGCCAGCAGCGAAAGGAGGGATACGCAGTATTTT.

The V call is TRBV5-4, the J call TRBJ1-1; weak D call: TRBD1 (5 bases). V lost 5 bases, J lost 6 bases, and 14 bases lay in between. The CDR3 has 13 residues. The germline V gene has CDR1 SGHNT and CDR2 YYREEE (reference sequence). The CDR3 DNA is TGTGCCAGCAGTAGGGGTACGGAGTCTGAAGCTTTCTTT. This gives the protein CASSRGTESEAFF.

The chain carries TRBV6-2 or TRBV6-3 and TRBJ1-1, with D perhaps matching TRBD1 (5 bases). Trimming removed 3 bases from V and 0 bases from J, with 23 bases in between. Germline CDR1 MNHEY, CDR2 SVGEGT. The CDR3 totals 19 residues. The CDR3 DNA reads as TGTGCCAGCAGTTATGAATCGGCGTTCGGGGGATGGATGAACACTGAAGCTTTCTTT. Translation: CASSYESAFGGWMNTEAFF.

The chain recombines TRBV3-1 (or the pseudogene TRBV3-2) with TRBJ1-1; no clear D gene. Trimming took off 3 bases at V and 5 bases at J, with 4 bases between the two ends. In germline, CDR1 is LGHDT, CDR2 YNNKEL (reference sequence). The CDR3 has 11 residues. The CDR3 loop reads CASSHRTEAFF. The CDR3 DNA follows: TGTGCCAGCAGCCATCGGACTGAAGCTTTCTTT.

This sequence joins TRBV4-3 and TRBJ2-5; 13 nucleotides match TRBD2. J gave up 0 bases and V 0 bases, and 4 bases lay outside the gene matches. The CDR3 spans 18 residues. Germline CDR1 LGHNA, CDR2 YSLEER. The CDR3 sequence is CASSQDGLAGAYQETQYF. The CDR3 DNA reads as TGCGCCAGCAGCCAAGACGGACTAGCGGGAGCCTACCAAGAGACCCAGTACTTC.

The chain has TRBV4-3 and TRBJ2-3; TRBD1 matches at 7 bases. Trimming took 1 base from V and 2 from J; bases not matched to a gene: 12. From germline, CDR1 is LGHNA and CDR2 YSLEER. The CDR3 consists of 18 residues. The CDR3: CASSQASGTADYTDTQYF. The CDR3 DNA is TGCGCCAGCAGCCAAGCCTCCGGGACAGCCGACTACACAGATACGCAGTATTTT.

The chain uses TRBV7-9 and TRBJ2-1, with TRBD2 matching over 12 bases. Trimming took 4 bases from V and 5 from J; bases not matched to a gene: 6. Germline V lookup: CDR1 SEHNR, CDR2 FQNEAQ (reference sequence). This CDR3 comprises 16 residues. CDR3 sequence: CASSSWTSGANNEQFF. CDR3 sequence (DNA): TGTGCCAGCAGCTCGTGGACTAGCGGGGCAAACAATGAGCAGTTCTTC.

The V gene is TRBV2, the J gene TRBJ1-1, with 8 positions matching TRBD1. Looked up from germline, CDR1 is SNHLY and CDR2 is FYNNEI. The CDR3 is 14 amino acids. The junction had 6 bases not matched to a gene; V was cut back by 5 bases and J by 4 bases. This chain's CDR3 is CASSPGGWGTEAFF. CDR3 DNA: TGTGCCAGCAGTCCAGGGGGCTGGGGCACTGAAGCTTTCTTT.

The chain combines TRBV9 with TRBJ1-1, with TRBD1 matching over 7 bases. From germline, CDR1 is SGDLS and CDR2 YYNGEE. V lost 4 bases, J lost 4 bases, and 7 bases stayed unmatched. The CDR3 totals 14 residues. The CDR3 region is CASSLRGSSTEAFF. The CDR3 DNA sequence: TGTGCCAGCAGCCTCAGGGGGAGTAGCACTGAAGCTTTCTTT.